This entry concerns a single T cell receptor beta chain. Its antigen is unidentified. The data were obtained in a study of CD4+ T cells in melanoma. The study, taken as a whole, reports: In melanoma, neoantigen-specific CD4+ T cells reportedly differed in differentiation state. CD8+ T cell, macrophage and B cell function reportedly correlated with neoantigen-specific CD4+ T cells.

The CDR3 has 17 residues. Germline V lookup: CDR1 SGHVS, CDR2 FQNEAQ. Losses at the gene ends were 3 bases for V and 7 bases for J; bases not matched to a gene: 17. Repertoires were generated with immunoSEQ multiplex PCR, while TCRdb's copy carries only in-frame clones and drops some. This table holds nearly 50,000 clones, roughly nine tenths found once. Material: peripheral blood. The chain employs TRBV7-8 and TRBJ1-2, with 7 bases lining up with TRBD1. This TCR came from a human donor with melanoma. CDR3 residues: CASSFARDSFTVLGYTF. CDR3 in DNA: TGTGCCAGCAGCTTTGCGAGGGACAGCTTCACTGTTCTTGGCTACACCTTC.